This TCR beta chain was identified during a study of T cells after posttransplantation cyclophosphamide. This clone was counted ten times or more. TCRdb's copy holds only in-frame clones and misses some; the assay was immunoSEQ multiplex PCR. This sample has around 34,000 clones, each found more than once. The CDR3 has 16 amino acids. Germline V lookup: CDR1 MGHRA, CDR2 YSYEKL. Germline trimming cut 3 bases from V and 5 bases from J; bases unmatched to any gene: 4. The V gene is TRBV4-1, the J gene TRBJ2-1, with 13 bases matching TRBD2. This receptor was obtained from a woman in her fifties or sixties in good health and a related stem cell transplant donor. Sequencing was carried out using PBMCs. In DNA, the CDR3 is TGCGCCAGCAGCCACCTACTAGCGGGAGGGCACAATGAGCAGTTCTTC. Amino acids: CASSHLLAGGHNEQFF.